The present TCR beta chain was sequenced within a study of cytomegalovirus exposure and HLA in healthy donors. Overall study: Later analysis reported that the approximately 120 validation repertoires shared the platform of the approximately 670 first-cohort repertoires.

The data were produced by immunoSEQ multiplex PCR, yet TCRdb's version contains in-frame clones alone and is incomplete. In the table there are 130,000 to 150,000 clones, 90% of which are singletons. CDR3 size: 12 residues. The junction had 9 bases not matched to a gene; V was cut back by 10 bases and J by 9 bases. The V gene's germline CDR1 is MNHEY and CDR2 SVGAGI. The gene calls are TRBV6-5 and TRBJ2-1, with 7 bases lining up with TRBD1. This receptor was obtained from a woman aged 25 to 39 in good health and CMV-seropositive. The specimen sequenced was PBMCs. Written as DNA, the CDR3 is TGTGCCACCTACAGGCCAGGGGGTGAGCAGTTCTTC. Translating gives CATYRPGGEQFF.